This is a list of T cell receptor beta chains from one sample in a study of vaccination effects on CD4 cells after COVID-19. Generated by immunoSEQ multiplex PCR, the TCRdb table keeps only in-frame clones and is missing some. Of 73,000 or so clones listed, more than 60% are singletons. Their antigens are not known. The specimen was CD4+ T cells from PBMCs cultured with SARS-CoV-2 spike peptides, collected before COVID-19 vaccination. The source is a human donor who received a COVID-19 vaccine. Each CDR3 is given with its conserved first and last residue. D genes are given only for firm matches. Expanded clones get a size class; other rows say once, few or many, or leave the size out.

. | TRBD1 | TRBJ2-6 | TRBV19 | CASSPDRAGANVLTF | TGTGCCAGTAGTCCCGACAGGGCTGGGGCCAACGTCCTGACTTTC
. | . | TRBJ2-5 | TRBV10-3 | CATRQGLETQYF | TGTGCCACTCGGCAGGGTCTCGAGACCCAGTACTTC
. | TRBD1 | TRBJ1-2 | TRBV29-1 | CSVQPDRGRGYTF | TGCAGCGTCCAACCGGACAGGGGTAGAGGCTACACCTTC
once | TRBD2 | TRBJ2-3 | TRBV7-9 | CASSLLAGADTQYF | TGTGCCAGCAGCCTACTAGCGGGGGCAGATACGCAGTATTTT
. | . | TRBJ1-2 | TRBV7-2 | CASSFLPGGIYGYTF | TGTGCCAGCAGCTTTCTTCCGGGGGGAATCTATGGCTACACCTTC
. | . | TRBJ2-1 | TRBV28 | CASNFARGVHNEQFF | TGTGCCAGCAATTTTGCCAGGGGGGTTCACAATGAGCAGTTCTTC
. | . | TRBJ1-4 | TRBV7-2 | CASSLAGGNEKLFF | TGTGCCAGCAGCTTAGCGGGGGGTAATGAAAAACTGTTTTTT
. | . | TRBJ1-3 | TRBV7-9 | CASSRWTPHSGNTIYF | TGTGCCAGCAGCCGGTGGACACCTCACTCTGGAAACACCATATATTTT
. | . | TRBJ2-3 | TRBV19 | CASTPMGAADTQYF | TGTGCCAGTACCCCCATGGGCGCGGCAGATACGCAGTATTTT
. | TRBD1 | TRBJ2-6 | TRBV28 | CATLLQGAVNVLTF | TGTGCCACCTTGTTACAGGGGGCAGTAAACGTCCTGACTTTC
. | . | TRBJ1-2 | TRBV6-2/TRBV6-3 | CASSALWYGYTF | TGTGCCAGCAGTGCCCTCTGGTATGGCTACACCTTC
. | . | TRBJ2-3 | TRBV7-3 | CASSRGPTDTQYF | TGTGCCAGCAGCAGGGGACCCACAGATACGCAGTATTTT
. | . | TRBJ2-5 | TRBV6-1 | CASSEMAGVQETQYF | TGTGCCAGCAGTGAGATGGCAGGAGTCCAAGAGACCCAGTACTTC
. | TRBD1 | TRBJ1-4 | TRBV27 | CASSFRQGVGEKLFF | TGTGCCAGCAGTTTTAGACAGGGGGTCGGTGAAAAACTGTTTTTT
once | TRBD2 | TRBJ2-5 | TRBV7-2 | CASSLTSGQETQYF | TGTGCCAGCAGCTTGACTAGCGGCCAAGAGACCCAGTACTTC
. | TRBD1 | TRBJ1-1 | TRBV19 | CASSVPRTGLTEAFF | TGTGCCAGTAGTGTTCCTAGGACAGGGCTCACTGAAGCTTTCTTT
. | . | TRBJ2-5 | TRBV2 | CASRATRAGETQYF | TGTGCCAGCAGGGCGACAAGGGCGGGAGAGACCCAGTACTTC
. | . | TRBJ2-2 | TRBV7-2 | CASSLGGRNTGELFF | TGTGCCAGCAGCTTAGGAGGCAGGAACACCGGGGAGCTGTTTTTT
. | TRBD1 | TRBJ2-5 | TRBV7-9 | CASTKTGETQYF | TGTGCCAGCACCAAGACAGGGGAGACCCAGTACTTC
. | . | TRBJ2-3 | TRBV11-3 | CASSGSTDTQYF | TGTGCCAGCAGCGGGAGCACAGATACGCAGTATTTT
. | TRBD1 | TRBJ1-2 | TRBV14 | CASSQDLGQGRGGYTF | TGTGCCAGCAGCCAAGATCTGGGACAGGGTAGGGGTGGCTACACCTTC
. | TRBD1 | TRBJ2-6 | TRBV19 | CASSFAGTGSGANVLTF | TGTGCCAGTAGTTTCGCCGGGACAGGCTCTGGGGCCAACGTCCTGACTTTC
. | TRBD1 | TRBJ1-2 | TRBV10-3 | CAISLQGGGYTF | TGTGCCATCAGCTTACAGGGGGGTGGCTACACCTTC
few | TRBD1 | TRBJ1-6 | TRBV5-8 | CASSRTGSGNSPLHF | TGTGCCAGCAGCAGGACAGGGAGTGGAAATTCACCCCTCCACTTT
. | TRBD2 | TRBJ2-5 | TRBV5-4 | CASSTTTLGGETQYF | TGTGCCAGCAGCACAACCACCCTCGGGGGGGAGACCCAGTACTTC
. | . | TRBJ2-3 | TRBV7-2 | CASSLVTSDTQYF | TGTGCCAGCAGCTTAGTTACCTCGGATACGCAGTATTTT
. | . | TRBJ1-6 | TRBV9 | CASSVGNRNSPLHF | TGTGCCAGCAGCGTAGGGAACAGGAATTCACCCCTCCACTTT
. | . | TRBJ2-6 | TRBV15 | CATSRDPGASGANVLTF | TGTGCCACCAGCAGAGACCCCGGAGCCTCTGGGGCCAACGTCCTGACTTTC
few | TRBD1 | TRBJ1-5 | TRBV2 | CASKQGVDNQPQHF | TGTGCCAGCAAACAGGGGGTTGACAATCAGCCCCAGCATTTT
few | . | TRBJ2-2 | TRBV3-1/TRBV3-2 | CASSQEAGQLNTGELFF | TGTGCCAGCAGCCAAGAAGCAGGACAGTTAAACACCGGGGAGCTGTTTTTT
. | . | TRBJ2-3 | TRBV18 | CASSPLGTGTDTQYF | TGTGCCAGCTCACCATTGGGGACTGGCACAGATACGCAGTATTTT
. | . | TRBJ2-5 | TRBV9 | CASSVATWGSAGAQETQYF | TGTGCCAGCAGCGTAGCTACATGGGGATCTGCGGGCGCCCAAGAGACCCAGTACTTC
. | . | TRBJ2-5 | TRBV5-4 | CASSFLIPGQETQYF | TGTGCCAGCAGCTTCCTTATCCCGGGGCAGGAGACCCAGTACTTC
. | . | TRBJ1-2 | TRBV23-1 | CASSQNWTVGSGGYTF | TGCGCCAGCAGTCAAAATTGGACAGTAGGTTCCGGTGGCTACACCTTC
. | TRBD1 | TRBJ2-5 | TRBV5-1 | CASSLGTGDSQETQYF | TGCGCCAGCAGCCTGGGGACAGGAGACTCTCAAGAGACCCAGTACTTC
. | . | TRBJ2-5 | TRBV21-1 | CASSKALKSRGETQYF | TGTGCCAGCAGCAAAGCGCTTAAATCCAGGGGTGAGACCCAGTACTTC
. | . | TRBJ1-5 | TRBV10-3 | CAISERAGTASNQPQHF | TGTGCCATCAGTGAGAGGGCCGGGACGGCTAGCAATCAGCCCCAGCATTTT
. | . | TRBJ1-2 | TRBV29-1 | CSVQQGLGYTF | TGCAGCGTTCAACAGGGTCTGGGCTACACCTTC
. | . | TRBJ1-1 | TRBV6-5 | CASSRKTRNTEAFF | TGTGCCAGCAGTCGCAAGACCCGAAACACTGAAGCTTTCTTT
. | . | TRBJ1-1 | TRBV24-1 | CATSAPGGRAEAFF | TGTGCCACCAGCGCCCCGGGGGGAAGGGCTGAAGCTTTCTTT
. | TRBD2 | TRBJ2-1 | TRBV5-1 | CASSLPGGGPYNEQFF | TGCGCCAGCAGCCTACCGGGCGGGGGGCCTTACAATGAGCAGTTCTTC
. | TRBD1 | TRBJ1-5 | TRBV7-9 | CASSSTGVSNQPQHF | TGTGCCAGCAGCTCGACAGGGGTTAGCAATCAGCCCCAGCATTTT
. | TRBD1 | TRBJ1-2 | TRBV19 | CASRPGTGADYGYTF | TGTGCCAGTAGACCCGGGACAGGGGCCGACTATGGCTACACCTTC
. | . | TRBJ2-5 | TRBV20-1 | CSASLETQYF | TGCAGTGCTAGTCTAGAGACCCAGTACTTC
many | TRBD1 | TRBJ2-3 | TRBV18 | CASSPPAPRDRDSDTQYF | TGTGCCAGCTCACCACCGGCTCCTCGGGACAGGGATTCAGATACGCAGTATTTT
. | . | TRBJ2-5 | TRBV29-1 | CSVGRGQETQYF | TGCAGCGTTGGCAGGGGACAAGAGACCCAGTACTTC
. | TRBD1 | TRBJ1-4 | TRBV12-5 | CASGPGQGGSNEKLFF | TGTGCTAGTGGCCCAGGACAGGGAGGGTCTAATGAAAAACTGTTTTTT
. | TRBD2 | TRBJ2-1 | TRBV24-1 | CATSDPTSGGYNEQFF | TGTGCCACCAGTGATCCGACTAGCGGGGGATACAATGAGCAGTTCTTC
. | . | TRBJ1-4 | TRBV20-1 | CSGLSKSKLFF | TGCAGTGGGCTATCTAAGAGCAAACTGTTTTTT
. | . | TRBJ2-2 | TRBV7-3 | CASSRGGGSNTGELFF | TGTGCCAGCAGCCGTGGGGGGGGCTCGAACACCGGGGAGCTGTTTTTT
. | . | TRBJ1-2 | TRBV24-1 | CATSDTGLPYGYTF | TGTGCCACCAGTGATACAGGACTGCCCTATGGCTACACCTTC
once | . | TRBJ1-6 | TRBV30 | CAWRVGQYNSPLHF | TGTGCCTGGAGAGTCGGACAGTATAATTCACCCCTCCACTTT
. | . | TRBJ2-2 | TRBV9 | CASSEMTGVGELFF | TGTGCCAGCAGCGAGATGACAGGCGTGGGGGAGCTGTTTTTT